This T cell receptor beta chain was identified during a study of T cell changes during pregnancy in multiple sclerosis (dated by TCRdb to the late 2010s). For the study in its entirety: Changes in the T cell repertoire over the course of pregnancy were examined in this study in women with multiple sclerosis.

The receptor library was made with the immunoSEQ multiplex PCR assay. TCRdb took over this immuneACCESS table, retaining in-frame rearrangements with V and J assigned. Such tables are incomplete; in checked studies, under half of the missing clones stem from an unresolved V gene, and the remainder is unexplained. Counted in this sample were tens of thousands of clones; over 90% of them appeared once. The top ten hold 0.65% to 0.95% of the sample. Comment on this clone: Its target antigen remains unknown. No much larger clonotype is one base removed from it; base qualities were not supplied.

As encoded in the germline V gene, CDR1 is MGHRA while CDR2 is YSYEKL. The CDR3 measures 17 amino acids from cysteine to phenylalanine. The only DNA kept is the CDR3, 51 bases in frame from the first base. The junction shows trimming of 0 bases on V and 5 bases on J, and the gene matches do not reach 12 bases of it. Sequenced material: peripheral blood, taken in the third trimester of pregnancy. The origin of this receptor is a female donor with multiple sclerosis, enrolled in a pregnancy study. The rearrangement joined TRBV4-1 to TRBJ2-5; 7 bases in between match TRBD2. This receptor has the CDR3 CASSQDPPGTTLETQYF. The sequenced DNA: TGCGCCAGCAGCCAAGATCCCCCCGGGACTACTCTGGAGACCCAGTACTTC.